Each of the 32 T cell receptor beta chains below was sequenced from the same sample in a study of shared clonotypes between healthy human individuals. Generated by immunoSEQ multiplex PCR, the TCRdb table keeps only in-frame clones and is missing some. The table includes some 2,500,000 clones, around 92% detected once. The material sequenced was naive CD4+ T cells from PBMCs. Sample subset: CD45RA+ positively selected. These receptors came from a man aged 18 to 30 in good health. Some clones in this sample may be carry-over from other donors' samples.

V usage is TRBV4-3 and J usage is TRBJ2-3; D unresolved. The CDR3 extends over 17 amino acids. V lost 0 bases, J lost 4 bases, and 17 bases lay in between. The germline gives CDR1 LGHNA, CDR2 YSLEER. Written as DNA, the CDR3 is TGCGCCAGCAGCCAAGATAGGCCCCTCCGCCCTCCAGATACGCAGTATTTT. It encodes CASSQDRPLRPPDTQYF.

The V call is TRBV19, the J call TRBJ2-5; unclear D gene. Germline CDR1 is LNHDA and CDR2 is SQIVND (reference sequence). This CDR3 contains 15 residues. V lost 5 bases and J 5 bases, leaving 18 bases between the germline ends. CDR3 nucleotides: TGTGCCAGTAGTTCCCCTTACTTGGCTGGGGAGACCCAGTACTTC. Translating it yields CASSSPYLAGETQYF.

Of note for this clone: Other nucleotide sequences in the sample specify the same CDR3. The DNA of the CDR3 is TGTGCCAGCAGCTTAGGGGGCGGTTACGAGCAGTACTTC. This encodes CASSLGGGYEQYF. The chain combines TRBV7-2 with TRBJ2-7; a possible D gene is TRBD1 (5 bases). The CDR3 loop spans 13 amino acids. V was shortened by 1 base and J by 4 bases, with 8 bases between the two germline ends. CDR1 and CDR2 (germline): SGHTA, FQGNSA.

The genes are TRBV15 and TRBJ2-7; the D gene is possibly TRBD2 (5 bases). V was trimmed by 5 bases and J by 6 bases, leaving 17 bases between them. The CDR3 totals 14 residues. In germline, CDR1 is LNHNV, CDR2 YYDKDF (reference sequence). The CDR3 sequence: CATSRWTASLEQYF. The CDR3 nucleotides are TGTGCCACCAGCCGTTGGACTGCCTCTCTCGAGCAGTACTTC.

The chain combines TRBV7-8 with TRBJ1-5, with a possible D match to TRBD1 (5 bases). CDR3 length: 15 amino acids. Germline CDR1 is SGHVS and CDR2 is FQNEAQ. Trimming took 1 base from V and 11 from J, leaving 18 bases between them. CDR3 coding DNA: TGTGCCAGCAGCTTAGGCGGGACCGAACTTGTGGCCCAGCATTTT. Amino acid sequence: CASSLGGTELVAQHF.

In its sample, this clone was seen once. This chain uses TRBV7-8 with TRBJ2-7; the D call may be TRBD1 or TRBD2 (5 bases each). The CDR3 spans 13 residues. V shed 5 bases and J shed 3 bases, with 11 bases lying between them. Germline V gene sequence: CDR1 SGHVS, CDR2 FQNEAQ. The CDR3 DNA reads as TGTGCCAGCAGCCCCGGGACCGTCTACGAGCAGTACTTC. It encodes CASSPGTVYEQYF.

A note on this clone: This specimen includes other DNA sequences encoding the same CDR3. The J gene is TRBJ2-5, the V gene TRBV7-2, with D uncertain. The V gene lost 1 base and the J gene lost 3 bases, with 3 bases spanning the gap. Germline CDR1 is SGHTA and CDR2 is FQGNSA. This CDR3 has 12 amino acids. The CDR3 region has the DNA TGTGCCAGCAGCTTAGGAGAAGAGACCCAGTACTTC. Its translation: CASSLGEETQYF.

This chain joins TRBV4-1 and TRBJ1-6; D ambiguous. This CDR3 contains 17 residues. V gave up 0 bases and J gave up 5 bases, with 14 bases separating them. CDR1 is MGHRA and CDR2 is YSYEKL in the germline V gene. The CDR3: CASSQDARTTNNSPLHF. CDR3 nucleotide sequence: TGCGCCAGCAGCCAAGATGCCCGGACGACTAATAATTCACCCCTCCACTTT.

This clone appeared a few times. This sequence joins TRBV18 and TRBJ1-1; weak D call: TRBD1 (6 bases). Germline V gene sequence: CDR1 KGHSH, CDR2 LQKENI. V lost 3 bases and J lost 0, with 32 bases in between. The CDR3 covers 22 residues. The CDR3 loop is CASSPSIKFTGFPKVMNTEAFF. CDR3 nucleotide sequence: TGTGCCAGCTCACCTTCGATAAAATTCACAGGGTTTCCGAAGGTTATGAACACTGAAGCTTTCTTT.

Here the CDR3 reads CASSYTQGIQYF. The CDR3 DNA follows: TGTGCCAGCAGTTACACCCAGGGAATTCAGTACTTC. The chain uses TRBV6-5 and TRBJ2-7, with a weak D call TRBD1 (5 bases). CDR1 is MNHEY, CDR2 SVGAGI, per germline. The CDR3 covers 12 residues. Trimming pared 2 bases from V and 10 bases from J, leaving 12 bases between.

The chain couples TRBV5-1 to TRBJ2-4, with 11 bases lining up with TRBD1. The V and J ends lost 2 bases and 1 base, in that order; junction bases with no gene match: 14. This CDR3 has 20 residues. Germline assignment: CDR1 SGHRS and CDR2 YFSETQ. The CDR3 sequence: CASSLISGTGGKLAKNIQYF. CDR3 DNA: TGCGCCAGCAGCTTAATTTCCGGGACAGGGGGGAAATTGGCCAAAAACATTCAGTACTTC.

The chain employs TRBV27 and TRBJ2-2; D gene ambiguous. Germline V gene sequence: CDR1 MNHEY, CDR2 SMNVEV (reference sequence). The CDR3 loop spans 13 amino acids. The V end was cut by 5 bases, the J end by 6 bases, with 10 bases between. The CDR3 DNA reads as TGTGCCAGCAGTCACCCGGGTCCCGGGGAGCTGTTTTTT. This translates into CASSHPGPGELFF.

The CDR3 DNA follows: TGCGCCAGCAGCTTATCTAGCGGGAACGAGCAGTACTTC. Its protein is CASSLSSGNEQYF. V usage is TRBV5-1 and J usage is TRBJ2-7, with 9 bases fitting TRBD2. The ends lost 2 bases at V and 5 bases at J; junction bases unmatched: 2. CDR3 size: 13 residues. Germline CDR1 reads SGHRS; CDR2 reads YFSETQ.

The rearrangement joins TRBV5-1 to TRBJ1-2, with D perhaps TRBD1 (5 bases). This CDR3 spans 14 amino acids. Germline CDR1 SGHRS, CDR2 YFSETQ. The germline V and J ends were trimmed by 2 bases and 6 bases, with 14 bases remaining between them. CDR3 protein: CASSFGGLGDGYTF. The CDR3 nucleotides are TGCGCCAGCAGCTTCGGGGGTTTAGGCGATGGCTACACCTTC.

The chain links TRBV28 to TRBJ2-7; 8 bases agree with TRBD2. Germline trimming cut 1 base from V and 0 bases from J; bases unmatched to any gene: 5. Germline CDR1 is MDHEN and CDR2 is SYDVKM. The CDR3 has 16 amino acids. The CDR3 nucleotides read TGTGCCAGCAGTTTATCGCCCGGGAGGGTCTCCTACGAGCAGTACTTC. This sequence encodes CASSLSPGRVSYEQYF.

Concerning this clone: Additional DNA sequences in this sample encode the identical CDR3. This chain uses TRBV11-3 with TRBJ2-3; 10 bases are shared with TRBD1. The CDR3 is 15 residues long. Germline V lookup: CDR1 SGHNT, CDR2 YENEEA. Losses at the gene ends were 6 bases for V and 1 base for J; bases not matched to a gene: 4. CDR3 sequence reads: CASSLGQGGTDTQYF. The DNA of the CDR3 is TGTGCCAGCAGTCTAGGACAGGGGGGCACAGATACGCAGTATTTT. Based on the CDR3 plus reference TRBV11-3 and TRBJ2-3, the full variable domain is EAGVVQSPRYKIIEKKQPVAFWCNPISGHNTLYWYLQNLGQGPELLIRYENEEAVDDSQLPKDRFSAERLKGVDSTLKIQPAELGDSAVYLCASSLGQGGTDTQYFGPGTRLTVL.

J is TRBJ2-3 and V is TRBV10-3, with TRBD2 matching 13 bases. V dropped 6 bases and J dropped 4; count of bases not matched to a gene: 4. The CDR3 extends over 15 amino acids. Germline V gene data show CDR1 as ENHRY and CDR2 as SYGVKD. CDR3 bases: TGTGCCATCAGCCAAGGACTAGCGGGAGCAGATACGCAGTATTTT. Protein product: CAISQGLAGADTQYF.

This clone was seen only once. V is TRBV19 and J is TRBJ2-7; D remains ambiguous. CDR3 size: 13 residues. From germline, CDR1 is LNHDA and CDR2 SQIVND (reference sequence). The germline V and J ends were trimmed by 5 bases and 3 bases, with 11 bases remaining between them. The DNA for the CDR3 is TGTGCCAGTAGTGACCGACTTCTCTACGAGCAGTACTTC. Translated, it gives CASSDRLLYEQYF.

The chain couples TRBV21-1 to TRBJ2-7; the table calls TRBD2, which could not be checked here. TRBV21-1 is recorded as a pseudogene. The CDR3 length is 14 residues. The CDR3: CASSRPGSSYEQYF. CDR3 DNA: TGTGCCAGCAGCCGCCCGGGGTCATCCTACGAGCAGTACTTC.

CDR3 protein: CASSRTTSTEQFF. The CDR3 DNA reads TGTGCCAGCAGCCGAACGACTAGCACTGAGCAGTTCTTC. The chain is built from TRBV6-5 and TRBJ2-1; 7 nucleotides align to TRBD2. This CDR3 region has 13 residues. CDR1 and CDR2 from the germline V gene are MNHEY and SVGAGI. After removal of 6 bases from V and 9 bases from J, the junction contained 8 bases not matched to a gene.

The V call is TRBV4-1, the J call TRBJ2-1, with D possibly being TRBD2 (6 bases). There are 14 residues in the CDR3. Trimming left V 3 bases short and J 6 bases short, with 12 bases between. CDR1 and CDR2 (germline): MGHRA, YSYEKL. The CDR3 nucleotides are TGCGCCAGCAGCCAGGAACTAGCTAGCAATGAGCAGTTCTTC. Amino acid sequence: CASSQELASNEQFF.

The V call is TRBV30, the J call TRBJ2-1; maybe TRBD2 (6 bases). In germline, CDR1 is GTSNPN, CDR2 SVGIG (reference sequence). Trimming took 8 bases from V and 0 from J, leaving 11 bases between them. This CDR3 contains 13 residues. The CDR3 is CAAWRDSYNEQFF. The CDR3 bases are TGTGCCGCGTGGCGGGACTCCTACAATGAGCAGTTCTTC.

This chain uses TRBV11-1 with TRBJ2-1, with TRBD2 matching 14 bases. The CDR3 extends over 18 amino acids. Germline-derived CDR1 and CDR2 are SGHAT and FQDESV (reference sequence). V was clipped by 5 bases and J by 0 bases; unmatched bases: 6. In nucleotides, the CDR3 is TGTGCCAGCAGCCCCCCGGGACTAGCGGGAGCCTCCTACAATGAGCAGTTCTTC. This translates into CASSPPGLAGASYNEQFF.

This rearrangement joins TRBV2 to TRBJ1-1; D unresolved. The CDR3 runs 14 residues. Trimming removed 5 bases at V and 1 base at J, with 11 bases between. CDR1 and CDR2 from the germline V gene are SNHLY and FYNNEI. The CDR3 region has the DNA TGTGCCAGCAGTATGGACGGAAGGAACACTGAAGCTTTCTTT. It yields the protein CASSMDGRNTEAFF.

The CDR3 region has the DNA TGTGCCAGCAGTCGGGGGACAGCAACGCCCTCCTACGAGCAGTACTTC. Translating it yields CASSRGTATPSYEQYF. This chain uses TRBV9 with TRBJ2-7, with D possibly matching TRBD1 (7 bases). The CDR3 spans 16 residues. Germline CDR1 SGDLS, CDR2 YYNGEE. V lost 5 bases to trimming and J lost 0 bases, with 18 bases between them.

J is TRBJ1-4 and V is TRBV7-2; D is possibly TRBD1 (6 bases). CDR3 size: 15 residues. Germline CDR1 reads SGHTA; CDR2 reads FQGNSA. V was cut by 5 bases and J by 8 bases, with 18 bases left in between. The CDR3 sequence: CASSPRGGSGEKLFF. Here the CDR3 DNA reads TGTGCCAGCAGCCCCAGAGGGGGTTCGGGGGAAAAACTGTTTTTT. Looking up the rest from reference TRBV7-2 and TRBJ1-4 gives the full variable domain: GAGVSQSPSNKVTEKGKDVELRCDPISGHTALYWYRQSLGQGLEFLIYFQGNSAPDKSGLPSDRFSAERTGGSVSTLTIQRTQQEDSAVYLCASSPRGGSGEKLFFGSGTQLSVL.

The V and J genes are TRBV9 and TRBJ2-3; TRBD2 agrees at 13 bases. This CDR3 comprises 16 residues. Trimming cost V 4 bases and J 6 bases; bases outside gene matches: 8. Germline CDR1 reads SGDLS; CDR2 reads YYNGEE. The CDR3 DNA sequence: TGTGCCAGCAGCTTACGGACTAGCGGGGGCCCGGATACGCAGTATTTT. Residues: CASSLRTSGGPDTQYF.

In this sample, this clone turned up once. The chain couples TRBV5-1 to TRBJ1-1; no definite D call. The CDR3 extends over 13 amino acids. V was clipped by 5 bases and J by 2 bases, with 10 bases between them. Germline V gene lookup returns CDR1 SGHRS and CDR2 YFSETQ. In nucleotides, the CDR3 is TGCGCCAGCAGTATCCTTTATAACACTGAAGCTTTCTTT. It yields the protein CASSILYNTEAFF.

CDR3 in amino acids: CASNPSGPYNEQFF. CDR3 nucleotide sequence: TGTGCCAGCAATCCCTCCGGGCCCTACAATGAGCAGTTCTTC. This chain connects TRBV6-6 to TRBJ2-1; D is undetermined. V was cut by 7 bases and J by 2 bases, with 12 bases left in between. Germline CDR1 and CDR2: MNHNY and SVGAGI (reference sequence). The CDR3 is 14 residues long.

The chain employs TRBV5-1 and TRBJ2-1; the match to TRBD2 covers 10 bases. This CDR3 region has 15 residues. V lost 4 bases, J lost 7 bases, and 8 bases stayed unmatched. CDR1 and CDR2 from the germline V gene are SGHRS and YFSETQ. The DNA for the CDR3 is TGCGCCAGCAGCCCCCGCCCTAGCGGGAGTAATGAGCAGTTCTTC. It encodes CASSPRPSGSNEQFF. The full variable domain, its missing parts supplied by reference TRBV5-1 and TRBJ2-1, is KAGVTQTPRYLIKTRGQQVTLSCSPISGHRSVSWYQQTPGQGLQFLFEYFSETQRNKGNFPGRFSGRQFSNSRSEMNVSTLELGDSALYLCASSPRPSGSNEQFFGPGTRLTVL.

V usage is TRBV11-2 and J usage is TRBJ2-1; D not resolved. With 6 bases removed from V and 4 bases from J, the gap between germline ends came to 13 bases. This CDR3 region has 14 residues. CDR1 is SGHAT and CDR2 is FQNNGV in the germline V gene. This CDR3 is CASSTIKRYNEQFF. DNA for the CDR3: TGTGCCAGCAGTACCATTAAAAGATACAATGAGCAGTTCTTC.

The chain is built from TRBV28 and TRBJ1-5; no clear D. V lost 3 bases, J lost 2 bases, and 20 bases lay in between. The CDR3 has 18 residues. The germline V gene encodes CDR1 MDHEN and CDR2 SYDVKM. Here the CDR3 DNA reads TGTGCCAGCAGTTTTCCCGACCCGGCAGAGGGTGGCAATCAGCCCCAGCATTTT. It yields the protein CASSFPDPAEGGNQPQHF.